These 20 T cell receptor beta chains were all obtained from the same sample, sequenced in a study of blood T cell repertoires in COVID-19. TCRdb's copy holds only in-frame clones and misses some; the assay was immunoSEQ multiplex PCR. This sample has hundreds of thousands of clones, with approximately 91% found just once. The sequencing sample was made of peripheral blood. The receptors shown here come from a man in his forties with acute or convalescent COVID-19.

CDR3 coding DNA: TGTGCCAGCAGCTTGAATGCGGGCCGCAATCAGCCCCAGCATTTT. It is translated as CASSLNAGRNQPQHF. This chain joins TRBV5-6 and TRBJ1-5; D ambiguous. Germline CDR1 is SGHDT and CDR2 is YYEEEE. V lost 1 base, J lost 2 bases, and 10 bases lay in between. CDR3 length: 15 residues.

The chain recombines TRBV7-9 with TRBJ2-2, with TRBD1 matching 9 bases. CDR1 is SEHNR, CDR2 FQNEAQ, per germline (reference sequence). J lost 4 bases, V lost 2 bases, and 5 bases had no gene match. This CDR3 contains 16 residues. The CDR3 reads CASSLPGTGFTGELFF. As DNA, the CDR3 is TGTGCCAGCAGCTTACCCGGGACAGGGTTCACCGGGGAGCTGTTTTTT.

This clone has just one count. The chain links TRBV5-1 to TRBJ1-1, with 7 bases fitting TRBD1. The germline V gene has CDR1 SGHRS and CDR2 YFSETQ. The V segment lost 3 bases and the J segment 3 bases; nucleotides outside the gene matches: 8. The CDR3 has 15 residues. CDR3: CASSSGQVADTEAFF. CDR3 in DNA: TGCGCCAGCAGCTCTGGACAGGTCGCGGACACTGAAGCTTTCTTT.

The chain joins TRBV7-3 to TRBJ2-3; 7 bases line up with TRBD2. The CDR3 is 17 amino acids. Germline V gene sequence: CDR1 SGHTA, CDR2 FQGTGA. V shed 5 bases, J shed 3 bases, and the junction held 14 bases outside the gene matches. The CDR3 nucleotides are TGTGCCAGCAGCCCAGGGAGGGCGGGAGATTGGACAGATACGCAGTATTTT. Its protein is CASSPGRAGDWTDTQYF.

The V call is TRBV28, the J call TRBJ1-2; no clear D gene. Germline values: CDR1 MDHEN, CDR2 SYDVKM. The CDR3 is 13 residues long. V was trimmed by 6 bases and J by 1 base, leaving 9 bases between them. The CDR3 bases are TGTGCCAGCAGCTCGACAAGTAACTATGGCTACACCTTC. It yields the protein CASSSTSNYGYTF.

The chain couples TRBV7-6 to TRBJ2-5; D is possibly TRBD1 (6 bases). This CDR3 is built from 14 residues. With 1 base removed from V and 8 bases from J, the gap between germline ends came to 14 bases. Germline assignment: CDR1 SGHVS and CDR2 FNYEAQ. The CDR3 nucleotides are TGTGCCAGCAGCTTAGAAACCCTAGGGGGAACCCAGTACTTC. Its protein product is CASSLETLGGTQYF.

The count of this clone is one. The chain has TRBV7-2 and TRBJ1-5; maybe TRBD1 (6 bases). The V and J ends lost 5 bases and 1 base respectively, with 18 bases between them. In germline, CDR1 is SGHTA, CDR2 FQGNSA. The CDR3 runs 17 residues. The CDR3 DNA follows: TGTGCCAGCAGCCCTCAAAGGGGGGGCACGAGCAATCAGCCCCAGCATTTT. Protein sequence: CASSPQRGGTSNQPQHF. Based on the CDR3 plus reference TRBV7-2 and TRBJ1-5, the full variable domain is GAGVSQSPSNKVTEKGKDVELRCDPISGHTALYWYRQSLGQGLEFLIYFQGNSAPDKSGLPSDRFSAERTGGSVSTLTIQRTQQEDSAVYLCASSPQRGGTSNQPQHFGDGTRLSIL.

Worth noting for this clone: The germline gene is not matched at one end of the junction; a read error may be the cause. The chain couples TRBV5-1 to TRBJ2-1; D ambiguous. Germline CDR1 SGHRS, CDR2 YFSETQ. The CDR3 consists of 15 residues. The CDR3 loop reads CASTLNFAIYNEQFF. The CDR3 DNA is TGCGCCAGCACCTTGAACTTCGCAATATACAATGAGCAGTTCTTC.

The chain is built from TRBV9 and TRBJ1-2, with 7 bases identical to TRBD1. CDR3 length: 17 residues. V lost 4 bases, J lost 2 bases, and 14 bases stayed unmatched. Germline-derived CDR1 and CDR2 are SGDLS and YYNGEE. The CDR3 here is CASSSYLWTGGNYGYTF. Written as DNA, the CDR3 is TGTGCCAGCAGCTCTTACCTTTGGACAGGCGGGAACTATGGCTACACCTTC.

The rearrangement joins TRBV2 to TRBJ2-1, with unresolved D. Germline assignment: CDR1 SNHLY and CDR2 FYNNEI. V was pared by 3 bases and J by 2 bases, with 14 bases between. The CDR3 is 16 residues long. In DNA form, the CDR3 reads TGTGCCAGCAGTGAGGGTCTTTGGAGCCCCTACAATGAGCAGTTCTTC. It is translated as CASSEGLWSPYNEQFF.

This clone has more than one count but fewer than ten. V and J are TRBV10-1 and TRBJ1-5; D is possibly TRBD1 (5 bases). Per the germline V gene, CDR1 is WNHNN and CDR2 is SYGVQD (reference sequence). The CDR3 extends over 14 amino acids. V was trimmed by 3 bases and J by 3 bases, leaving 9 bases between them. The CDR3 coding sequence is TGCGCCAGCAGTGAAGGGGAGGTCAATCAGCCCCAGCATTTT. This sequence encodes CASSEGEVNQPQHF.

The CDR3 region has the DNA TGTGCCAGCAGCTTATACGATTTAAAAACGGGGACCTTC. It encodes CASSLYDLKTGTF. The chain uses TRBV7-9 and TRBJ1-2, with D unresolved. Looked up from germline, CDR1 is SEHNR and CDR2 is FQNEAQ (reference sequence). This CDR3 comprises 13 residues. V dropped 2 bases and J dropped 14 bases, with 18 bases sitting between them.

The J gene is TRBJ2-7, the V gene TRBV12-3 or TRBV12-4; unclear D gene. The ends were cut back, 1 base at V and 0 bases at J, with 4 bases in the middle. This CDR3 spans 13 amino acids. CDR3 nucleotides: TGTGCCAGCAGTTTAGTCCGCTCCTACGAGCAGTACTTC. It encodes CASSLVRSYEQYF.

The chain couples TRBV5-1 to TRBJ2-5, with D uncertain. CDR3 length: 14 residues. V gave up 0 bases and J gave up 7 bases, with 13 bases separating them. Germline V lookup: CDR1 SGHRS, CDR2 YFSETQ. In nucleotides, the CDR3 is TGCGCCAGCAGCTTGGAACAGACCCGACGGACCCAGTACTTC. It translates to CASSLEQTRRTQYF.

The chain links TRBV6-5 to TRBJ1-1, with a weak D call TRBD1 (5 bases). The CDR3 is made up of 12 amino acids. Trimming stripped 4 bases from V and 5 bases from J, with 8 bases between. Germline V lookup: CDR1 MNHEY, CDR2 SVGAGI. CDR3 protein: CASSSQGTEAFF. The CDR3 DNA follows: TGTGCCAGCAGTTCCCAGGGAACTGAAGCTTTCTTT.

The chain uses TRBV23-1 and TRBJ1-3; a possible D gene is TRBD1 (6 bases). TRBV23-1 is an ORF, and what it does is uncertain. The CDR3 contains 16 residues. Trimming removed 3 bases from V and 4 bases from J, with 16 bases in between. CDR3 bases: TGCGCCAGCAGTCAGGGGGCCCAGACACAGGGAAACACCATATATTTT. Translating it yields CASSQGAQTQGNTIYF.

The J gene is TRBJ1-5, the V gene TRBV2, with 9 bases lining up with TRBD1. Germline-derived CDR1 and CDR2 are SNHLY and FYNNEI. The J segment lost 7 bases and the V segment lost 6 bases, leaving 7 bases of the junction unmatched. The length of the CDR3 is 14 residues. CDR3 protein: CASRTGGGKQPQHF. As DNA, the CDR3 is TGTGCCAGCAGGACAGGGGGGGGTAAGCAGCCCCAGCATTTT.

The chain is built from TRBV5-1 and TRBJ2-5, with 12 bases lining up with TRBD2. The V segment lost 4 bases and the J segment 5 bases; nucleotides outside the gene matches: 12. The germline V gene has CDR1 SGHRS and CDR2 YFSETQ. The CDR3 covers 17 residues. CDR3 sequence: CASSLTNVGLAGETQYF. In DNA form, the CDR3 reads TGCGCCAGCAGCCTAACAAACGTGGGACTAGCGGGCGAGACCCAGTACTTC.

The CDR3 spells CATSDPPAGNQPQHF. The CDR3 DNA follows: TGTGCCACCAGTGACCCCCCGGCGGGCAATCAGCCCCAGCATTTT. This chain uses TRBV24-1 with TRBJ1-5, with unresolved D. The CDR3 is made up of 15 amino acids. Trimming took 4 bases from V and 2 from J, leaving 11 bases between them. Germline values: CDR1 KGHDR, CDR2 SFDVKD.

CDR3 in amino acids: CASSPGEGRNNEQFF. The CDR3 DNA follows: TGTGCCAGCAGCCCCGGGGAGGGCCGGAACAATGAGCAGTTCTTC. V is TRBV7-2 and J is TRBJ2-1, with 7 bases lining up with TRBD2. The CDR3 contains 15 residues. V gave up 5 bases and J gave up 5 bases; unmatched junction bases: 9. Per germline, CDR1 SGHTA and CDR2 FQGNSA.